Below, one T cell receptor (beta chain) is given with its context. Its specificity is not known. This is likely a read error, given that the CDR3 carries no conserved phenylalanine or tryptophan at its end. The entry originates in a study of tumor and adjacent non-tumor tissue in lung cancer. Regarding the study as a whole: Tumor TCR diversity, when higher, was linked to shorter survival. Normal lung showed higher cumulative top 100 clone frequency than tumor.

RNA was extracted from bulk tissue without any cell sorting. From germline, CDR1 is SGHNT and CDR2 YYREEE (reference sequence). The CDR3 extends over 15 amino acids. Three rounds of nested PCR, following a modified ARM-PCR protocol, produced the TCRbeta library. Using its own MiXCR run on the multiplex PCR reads, TCRdb lists one record per CDR3 protein. The sample gives some 120,000 distinct CDR3 sequences, over 65% of which show up once; over 10% is in the top ten. Sequences were obtained from lung tumor tissue. The sequence was collected from a man under 40 with non-small cell lung cancer. The chain combines TRBV5-4 with TRBJ2-5; TRBD2 aligns across 9 bases. The CDR3 DNA reads TGTGCCAGTAGCTTTGCTTTAGCGGGGGAAGAGACCCAGTACTCC. Its protein is CASSFALAGEETQYS.